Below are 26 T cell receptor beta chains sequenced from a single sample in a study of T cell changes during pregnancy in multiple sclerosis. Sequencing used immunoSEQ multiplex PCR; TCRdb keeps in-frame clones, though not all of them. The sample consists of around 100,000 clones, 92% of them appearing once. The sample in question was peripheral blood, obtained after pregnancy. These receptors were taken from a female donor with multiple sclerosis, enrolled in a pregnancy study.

CDR3 DNA: TGTGCCAGCAGTTTGGGGGACTCCCTGTACGAGCAGTACTTC. Translating it yields CASSLGDSLYEQYF. The rearrangement joins TRBV27 to TRBJ2-5; a possible D gene is TRBD2 (6 bases). The assigned J gene may be wrong: the sequence end matches TRBJ2-7 better. Germline-derived CDR1 and CDR2 are MNHEY and SMNVEV (reference sequence). The CDR3 extends over 14 amino acids.

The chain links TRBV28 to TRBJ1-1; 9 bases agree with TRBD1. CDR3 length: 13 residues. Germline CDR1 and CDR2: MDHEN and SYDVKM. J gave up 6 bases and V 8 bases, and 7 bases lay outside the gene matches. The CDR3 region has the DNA TGTGCCAGCGGGGACAGGGCAGGTGCTGAAGCTTTCTTT. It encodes CASGDRAGAEAFF.

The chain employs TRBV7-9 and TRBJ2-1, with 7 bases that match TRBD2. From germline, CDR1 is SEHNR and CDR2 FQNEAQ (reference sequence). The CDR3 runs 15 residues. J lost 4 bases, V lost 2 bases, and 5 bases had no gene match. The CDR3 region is CASSLLGGSYNEQFF. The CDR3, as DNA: TGTGCCAGCAGCTTATTGGGCGGGAGTTACAATGAGCAGTTCTTC.

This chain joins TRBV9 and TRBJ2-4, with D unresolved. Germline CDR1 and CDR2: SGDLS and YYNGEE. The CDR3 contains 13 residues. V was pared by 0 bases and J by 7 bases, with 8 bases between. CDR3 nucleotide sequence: TGTGCCAGCAGCGTAGGGTACACGAACATTCAGTACTTC. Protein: CASSVGYTNIQYF.

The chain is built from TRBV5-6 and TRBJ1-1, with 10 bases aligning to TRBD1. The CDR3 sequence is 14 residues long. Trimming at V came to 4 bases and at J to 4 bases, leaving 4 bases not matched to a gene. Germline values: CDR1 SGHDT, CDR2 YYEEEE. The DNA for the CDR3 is TGTGCCAGCAGCGCCGGGACAGGGGTCACTGAAGCTTTCTTT. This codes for CASSAGTGVTEAFF. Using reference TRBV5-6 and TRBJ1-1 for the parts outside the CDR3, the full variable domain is DAGVTQSPTHLIKTRGQQVTLRCSPKSGHDTVSWYQQALGQGPQFIFQYYEEEERQRGNFPDRFSGHQFPNYSSELNVNALLLGDSALYLCASSAGTGVTEAFFGQGTRLTVV.

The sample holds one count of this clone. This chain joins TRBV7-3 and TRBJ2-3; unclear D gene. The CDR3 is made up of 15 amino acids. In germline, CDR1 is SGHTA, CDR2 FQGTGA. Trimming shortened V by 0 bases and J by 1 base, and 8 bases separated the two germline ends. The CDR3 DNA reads TGTGCCAGCAGCTTAACCGGTTTGGGCACAGATACGCAGTATTTT. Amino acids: CASSLTGLGTDTQYF.

The CDR3 DNA reads TGCGCCAGCAGCCAAGTAATACTCAGGCCGAACACTGAAGCTTTCTTT. The encoded protein is CASSQVILRPNTEAFF. The V and J genes are TRBV4-1 and TRBJ1-1; D is undetermined. V was cut by 1 base and J by 1 base, with 13 bases left in between. This CDR3 spans 16 amino acids. From germline, CDR1 is MGHRA and CDR2 YSYEKL.

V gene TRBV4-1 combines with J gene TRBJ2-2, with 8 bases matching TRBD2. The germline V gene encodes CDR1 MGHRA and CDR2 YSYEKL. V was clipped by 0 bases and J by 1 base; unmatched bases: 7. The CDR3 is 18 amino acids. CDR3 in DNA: TGCGCCAGCAGCCAAGATCGAGCGGGGGCCCAGAACACCGGGGAGCTGTTTTTT. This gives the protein CASSQDRAGAQNTGELFF.

The CDR3 spells CASSLAGSTNTEAFF. The CDR3 bases are TGTGCCAGCAGCTTAGCGGGCAGCACCAACACTGAAGCTTTCTTT. V and J are TRBV7-2 and TRBJ1-1; D gene uncertain. Germline lookup yields CDR1 SGHTA and CDR2 FQGNSA. CDR3 length: 15 amino acids. The V end was cut by 0 bases, the J end by 2 bases, with 10 bases between.

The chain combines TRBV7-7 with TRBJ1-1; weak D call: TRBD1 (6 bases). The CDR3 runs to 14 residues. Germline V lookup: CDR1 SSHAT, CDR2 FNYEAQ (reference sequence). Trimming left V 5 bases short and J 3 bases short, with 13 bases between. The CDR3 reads CASSPLDRDTEAFF. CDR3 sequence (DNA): TGTGCCAGCAGCCCGCTGGACAGAGACACTGAAGCTTTCTTT.

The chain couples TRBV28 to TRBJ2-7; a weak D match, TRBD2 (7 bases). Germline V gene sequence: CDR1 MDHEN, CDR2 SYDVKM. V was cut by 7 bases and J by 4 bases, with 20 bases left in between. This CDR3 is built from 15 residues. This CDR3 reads CASTPRGAMLYEQYF. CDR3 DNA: TGTGCCAGCACCCCTCGGGGGGCCATGCTTTACGAGCAGTACTTC.

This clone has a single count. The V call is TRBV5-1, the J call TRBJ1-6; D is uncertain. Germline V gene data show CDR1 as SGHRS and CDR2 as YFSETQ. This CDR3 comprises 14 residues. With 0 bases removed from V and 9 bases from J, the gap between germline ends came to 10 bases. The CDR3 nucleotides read TGCGCCAGCAGCTTGGCCGGCCGCGGTTCACCCCTCCACTTT. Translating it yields CASSLAGRGSPLHF.

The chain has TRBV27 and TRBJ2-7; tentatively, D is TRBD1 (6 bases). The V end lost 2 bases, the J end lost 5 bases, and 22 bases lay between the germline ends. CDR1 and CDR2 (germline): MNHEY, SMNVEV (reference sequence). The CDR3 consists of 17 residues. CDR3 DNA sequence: TGTGCCAGCAGTTTAATAGCCATCCGGACAGCCATCCACGAGCAGTACTTC. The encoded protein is CASSLIAIRTAIHEQYF.

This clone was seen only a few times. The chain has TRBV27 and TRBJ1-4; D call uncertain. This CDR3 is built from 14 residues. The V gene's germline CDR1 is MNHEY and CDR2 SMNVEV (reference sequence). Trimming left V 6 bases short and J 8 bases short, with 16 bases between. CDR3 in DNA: TGTGCCAGCAGAGGAGCTGGAACTTTAGAAAAACTGTTTTTT. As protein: CASRGAGTLEKLFF.

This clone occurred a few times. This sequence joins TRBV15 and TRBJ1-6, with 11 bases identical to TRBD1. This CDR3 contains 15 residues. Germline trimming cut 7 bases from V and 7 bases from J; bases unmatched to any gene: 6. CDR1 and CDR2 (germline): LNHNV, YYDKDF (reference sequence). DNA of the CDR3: TGTGCCACCACCCCGGGACAGGGGGGGAATTCACCCCTCCACTTT. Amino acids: CATTPGQGGNSPLHF.

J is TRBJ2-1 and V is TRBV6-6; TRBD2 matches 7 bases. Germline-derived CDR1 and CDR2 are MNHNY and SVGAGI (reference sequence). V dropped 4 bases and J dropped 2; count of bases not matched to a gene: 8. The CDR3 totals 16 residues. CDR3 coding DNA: TGTGCCAGCAGTTCAGGTAGGCTAGCGGCCTACAATGAGCAGTTCTTC. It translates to CASSSGRLAAYNEQFF.

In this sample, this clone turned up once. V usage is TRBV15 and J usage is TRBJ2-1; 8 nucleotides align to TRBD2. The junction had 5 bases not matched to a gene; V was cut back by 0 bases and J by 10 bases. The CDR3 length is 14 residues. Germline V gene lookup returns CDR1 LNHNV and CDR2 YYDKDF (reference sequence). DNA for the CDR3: TGTGCCACCAGCAGAGATTCGGGGGGGAGAGAGCAGTTCTTC. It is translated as CATSRDSGGREQFF. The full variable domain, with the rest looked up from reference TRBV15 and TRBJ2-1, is DAMVIQNPRYQVTQFGKPVTLSCSQTLNHNVMYWYQQKSSQAPKLLFHYYDKDFNNEADTPDNFQSRRPNTSFCFLDIRSPGLGDTAMYLCATSRDSGGREQFFGPGTRLTVL.

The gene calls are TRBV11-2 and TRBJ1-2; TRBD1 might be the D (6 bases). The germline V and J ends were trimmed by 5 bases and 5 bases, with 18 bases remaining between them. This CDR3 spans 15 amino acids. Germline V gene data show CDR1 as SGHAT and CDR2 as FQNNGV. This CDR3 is CASSPVTTGIYGYTF. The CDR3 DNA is TGTGCCAGCAGCCCCGTTACGACAGGCATATATGGCTACACCTTC.

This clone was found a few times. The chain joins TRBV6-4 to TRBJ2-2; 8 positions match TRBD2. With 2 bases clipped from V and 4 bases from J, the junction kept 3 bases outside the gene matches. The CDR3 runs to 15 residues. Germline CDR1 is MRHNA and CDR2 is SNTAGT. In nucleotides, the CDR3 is TGTGCCAGCAGTGACGGGACTAGTTCCACCGGGGAGCTGTTTTTT. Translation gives CASSDGTSSTGELFF.

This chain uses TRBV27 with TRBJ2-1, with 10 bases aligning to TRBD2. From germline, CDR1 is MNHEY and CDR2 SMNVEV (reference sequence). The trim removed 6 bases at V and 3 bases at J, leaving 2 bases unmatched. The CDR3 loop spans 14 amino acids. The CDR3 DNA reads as TGTGCCAGCAGCTCTAGCGGGGGCTACAATGAGCAGTTCTTC. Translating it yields CASSSSGGYNEQFF.

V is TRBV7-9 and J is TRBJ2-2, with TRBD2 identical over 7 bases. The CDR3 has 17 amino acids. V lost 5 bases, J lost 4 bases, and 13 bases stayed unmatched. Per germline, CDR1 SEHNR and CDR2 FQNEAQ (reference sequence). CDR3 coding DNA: TGTGCCAGCAGCCCAAGGACGAGGACTAGTTTCACCGGGGAGCTGTTTTTT. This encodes CASSPRTRTSFTGELFF.

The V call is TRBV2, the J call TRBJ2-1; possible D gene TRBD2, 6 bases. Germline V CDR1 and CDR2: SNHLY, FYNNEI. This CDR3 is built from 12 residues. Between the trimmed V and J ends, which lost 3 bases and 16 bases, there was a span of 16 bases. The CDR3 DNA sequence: TGTGCCAGCAGTGACCCACCGGGACTGCGATTCTTC. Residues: CASSDPPGLRFF.

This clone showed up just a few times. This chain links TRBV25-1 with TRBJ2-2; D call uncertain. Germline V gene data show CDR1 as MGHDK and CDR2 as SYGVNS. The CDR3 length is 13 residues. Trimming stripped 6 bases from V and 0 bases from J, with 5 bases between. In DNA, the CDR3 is TGTGCCAGCAGCTATCCGAACACCGGGGAGCTGTTTTTT. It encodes CASSYPNTGELFF.

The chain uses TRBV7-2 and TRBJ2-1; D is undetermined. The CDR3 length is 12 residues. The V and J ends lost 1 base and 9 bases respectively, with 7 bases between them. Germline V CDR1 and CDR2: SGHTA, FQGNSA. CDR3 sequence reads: CASSLVYREQFF. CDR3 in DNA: TGTGCCAGCAGCTTAGTATATCGTGAGCAGTTCTTC.

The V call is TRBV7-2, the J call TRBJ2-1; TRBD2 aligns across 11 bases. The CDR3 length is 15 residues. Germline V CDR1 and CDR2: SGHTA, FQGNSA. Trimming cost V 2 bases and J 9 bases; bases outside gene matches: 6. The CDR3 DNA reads TGTGCCAGCAGCTTAATGACTAGCGGGATGGGTGAGCAGTTCTTC. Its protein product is CASSLMTSGMGEQFF.

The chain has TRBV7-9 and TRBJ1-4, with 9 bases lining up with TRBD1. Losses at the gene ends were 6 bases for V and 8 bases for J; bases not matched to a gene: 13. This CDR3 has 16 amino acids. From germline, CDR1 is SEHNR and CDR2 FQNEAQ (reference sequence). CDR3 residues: CASSREVGTGNEKLFF. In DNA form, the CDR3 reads TGTGCCAGCAGTCGCGAGGTCGGGACAGGGAACGAAAAACTGTTTTTT.